Each of the 30 T cell receptor beta chains below was sequenced from the same sample in a study of blood T cell repertoires in COVID-19. TCRdb's copy holds only in-frame clones and misses some; the assay was immunoSEQ multiplex PCR. The data hold about 310,000 clones, with 90% observed a single time. Specimen: PBMCs or T cells enriched from blood (not recorded which). The receptors shown here come from a woman aged 18 to 35 with acute COVID-19.

The V call is TRBV7-6, the J call TRBJ1-1, with TRBD1 identical over 10 bases. After removal of 5 bases from V and 1 base from J, the junction contained 4 bases not matched to a gene. This CDR3 region has 15 residues. Per the germline V gene, CDR1 is SGHVS and CDR2 is FNYEAQ. The CDR3 DNA reads TGTGCCAGCAGCCTGGGGACAGGGGAGAACACTGAAGCTTTCTTT. Its translation is CASSLGTGENTEAFF. Based on the CDR3 plus reference TRBV7-6 and TRBJ1-1, the full variable domain is GAGVSQSPRYKVTKRGQDVALRCDPISGHVSLYWYRQALGQGPEFLTYFNYEAQQDKSGLPNDRFSAERPEGSISTLTIQRTEQRDSAMYRCASSLGTGENTEAFFGQGTRLTVV.

The genes are TRBV11-2 and TRBJ2-7; D might be TRBD1 (5 bases). V lost 5 bases, J lost 6 bases, and 17 bases lay in between. Germline V CDR1 and CDR2: SGHAT, FQNNGV. The CDR3 has 14 residues. CDR3 amino acids: CASSTQNQGREQYF. The CDR3 region has the DNA TGTGCCAGCAGCACTCAAAACCAGGGTCGCGAGCAGTACTTC.

This clone was seen a handful of times. V usage is TRBV6-2 or TRBV6-3 and J usage is TRBJ1-1; a weak D match, TRBD1 (6 bases). Germline lookup yields CDR1 MNHEY and CDR2 SVGEGT. Trimming pared 2 bases from V and 8 bases from J, leaving 12 bases between. The CDR3 is 13 amino acids. CDR3 loop: CASSYLRGGEAFF. The CDR3 DNA sequence: TGTGCCAGCAGTTACCTGAGGGGGGGAGAAGCTTTCTTT.

The chain has TRBV4-2 and TRBJ2-2; 11 bases align to TRBD2. The V segment lost 5 bases and the J segment 7 bases; nucleotides outside the gene matches: 6. CDR3 length equals 15 residues. Germline V gene data show CDR1 as LGHNA and CDR2 as YNFKEQ. The CDR3 reads CASSVTSGNIGELFF. The CDR3 region has the DNA TGTGCCAGCAGCGTGACTAGCGGGAATATCGGGGAGCTGTTTTTT.

The rearrangement uses TRBV6-5 and TRBJ1-1, with 9 bases matching TRBD1. V lost 2 bases, J lost 4 bases, and 5 bases stayed unmatched. Germline assignment: CDR1 MNHEY and CDR2 SVGAGI. The CDR3 extends over 15 amino acids. The CDR3 nucleotides read TGTGCCAGCAGTTACGCAACAGGGGGCATCACTGAAGCTTTCTTT. It encodes CASSYATGGITEAFF.

The rearrangement links TRBV28 to TRBJ1-2; TRBD1 might be the D (5 bases). V was shortened by 4 bases and J by 8 bases, with 11 bases between the two germline ends. This CDR3 spans 12 amino acids. Germline V CDR1 and CDR2: MDHEN, SYDVKM. In nucleotides, the CDR3 is TGTGCCAGCAGTTCGCAGGGCCTGGGCTACACCTTC. This gives the protein CASSSQGLGYTF.

The rearrangement links TRBV12-3 or TRBV12-4 to TRBJ2-5, with 8 bases that match TRBD1. With 6 bases clipped from V and 4 bases from J, the junction kept 4 bases outside the gene matches. This CDR3 region has 13 residues. The CDR3 loop is CASRRQGPETQYF. CDR3 in DNA: TGTGCCAGCAGACGACAGGGGCCAGAGACCCAGTACTTC.

The V gene is TRBV5-6, the J gene TRBJ2-3; the match to TRBD2 covers 9 bases. CDR3 length: 18 residues. Germline CDR1 is SGHDT and CDR2 is YYEEEE. Trimming removed 0 bases from V and 2 bases from J; junction bases left unmatched: 10. CDR3 bases: TGTGCCAGCAGCTTGGCTAGCGGGACCCTTAAGTCCACAGATACGCAGTATTTT. Translation: CASSLASGTLKSTDTQYF. The full variable domain, with the rest looked up from reference TRBV5-6 and TRBJ2-3, is DAGVTQSPTHLIKTRGQQVTLRCSPKSGHDTVSWYQQALGQGPQFIFQYYEEEERQRGNFPDRFSGHQFPNYSSELNVNALLLGDSALYLCASSLASGTLKSTDTQYFGPGTRLTVL.

The chain carries TRBV5-1 and TRBJ1-1; D gene uncertain. With 1 base removed from V and 4 bases from J, the gap between germline ends came to 8 bases. Germline V gene sequence: CDR1 SGHRS, CDR2 YFSETQ. CDR3 size: 13 residues. Here the CDR3 DNA reads TGCGCCAGCAGCTTGCCAGGTTTCACTGAAGCTTTCTTT. Translating it yields CASSLPGFTEAFF.

The rearrangement links TRBV2 to TRBJ2-7; TRBD2 agrees at 11 bases. Germline V gene data show CDR1 as SNHLY and CDR2 as FYNNEI. The CDR3 is made up of 17 amino acids. The junction had 9 bases not matched to a gene; V was cut back by 3 bases and J by 2 bases. CDR3 in amino acids: CASSDNLAGGITYEQYF. CDR3 DNA: TGTGCCAGCAGTGACAATTTAGCGGGAGGGATTACCTACGAGCAGTACTTC.

The chain couples TRBV7-9 to TRBJ1-1; D gene ambiguous. V was clipped by 5 bases and J by 8 bases, with 18 bases between them. CDR1 and CDR2 (germline): SEHNR, FQNEAQ (reference sequence). The CDR3 length is 14 residues. CDR3 DNA sequence: TGTGCCAGCAGCCTTTCCGGTGGGCCTCTGGAAGCTTTCTTT. Its protein product is CASSLSGGPLEAFF.

CDR3 loop: CASGFDRGGGYTF. The CDR3 DNA reads TGTGCTAGTGGTTTTGACAGGGGTGGTGGCTACACCTTC. The V call is TRBV12-5, the J call TRBJ1-2; 8 bases match TRBD1. Trimming at V came to 3 bases and at J to 7 bases, leaving 4 bases not matched to a gene. Per the germline V gene, CDR1 is LGHNT and CDR2 is FRNRAP. The CDR3 spans 13 residues.

The chain employs TRBV29-1 and TRBJ1-2; 10 bases fit TRBD1. This CDR3 is 13 amino acids long. The junction had 8 bases not matched to a gene; V was cut back by 7 bases and J by 6 bases. Germline CDR1 SQVTM, CDR2 ANQGSEA. The CDR3 protein is CSGSRQGADGYTF. The CDR3 region has the DNA TGCAGCGGCAGTCGACAGGGGGCGGATGGCTACACCTTC.

The genes are TRBV3-1 (or the pseudogene TRBV3-2) and TRBJ1-2; no definite D call. V was trimmed by 1 base and J by 0 bases, leaving 9 bases between them. CDR3 length: 15 residues. Germline values: CDR1 LGHDT, CDR2 YNNKEL (reference sequence). The DNA of the CDR3 is TGTGCCAGCAGCCAAGGAGGGATCTCTAACTATGGCTACACCTTC. It translates to CASSQGGISNYGYTF.

The CDR3: CASSIHVRENQPQHF. The CDR3 nucleotides are TGTGCCAGTAGTATTCATGTTCGAGAGAATCAGCCCCAGCATTTT. The chain joins TRBV19 to TRBJ1-5; the D is unclear. In germline, CDR1 is LNHDA, CDR2 SQIVND (reference sequence). V gave up 3 bases and J gave up 4 bases, with 13 bases separating them. The CDR3 runs 15 residues.

The chain couples TRBV7-2 to TRBJ1-6; perhaps TRBD1 as D (5 bases). Trimming shortened V by 2 bases and J by 10 bases, and 18 bases separated the two germline ends. Per germline, CDR1 SGHTA and CDR2 FQGNSA. This CDR3 is 16 amino acids long. CDR3 protein: CASSLRGSVGGSPLHF. Written as DNA, the CDR3 is TGTGCCAGCAGCTTAAGGGGCTCCGTCGGAGGGTCACCCCTCCACTTT.

The V gene is TRBV5-8, the J gene TRBJ2-1, with 11 positions matching TRBD2. CDR1 and CDR2 (germline): SGHTS, YDEGEE. The CDR3 totals 15 residues. Trimming cost V 4 bases and J 3 bases; bases outside gene matches: 3. CDR3 sequence: CASSVGTSGYNEQFF. CDR3 DNA sequence: TGTGCCAGCAGCGTCGGGACTAGCGGCTACAATGAGCAGTTCTTC.

This chain uses TRBV3-1 (or the pseudogene TRBV3-2) with TRBJ1-2; no reliable D call. Trimming took off 4 bases at V and 0 bases at J, with 12 bases between the two ends. CDR1 and CDR2 (germline): LGHDT, YNNKEL (reference sequence). CDR3 length: 15 amino acids. CDR3 region: CASSPRSRSNYGYTF. The CDR3 coding sequence is TGTGCCAGCAGCCCACGGAGCAGATCTAACTATGGCTACACCTTC.

This rearrangement joins TRBV10-3 to TRBJ2-3; TRBD1 aligns across 7 bases. Germline V CDR1 and CDR2: ENHRY, SYGVKD. V trimming: 0 bases; J trimming: 2 bases; junction bases outside the gene matches: 5. This CDR3 has 16 amino acids. CDR3: CAISESDRTSTDTQYF. Written as DNA, the CDR3 is TGTGCCATCAGTGAGTCGGACAGGACGTCCACAGATACGCAGTATTTT.

In its sample, this clone was seen once. This chain uses TRBV7-3 with TRBJ2-1; D perhaps matches TRBD1 (6 bases). Trimming took 5 bases from V and 8 from J, leaving 19 bases between them. Germline V gene data show CDR1 as SGHTA and CDR2 as FQGTGA. CDR3 length equals 15 residues. CDR3 protein: CASSLRDIANDEQFF. In DNA, the CDR3 is TGTGCCAGCAGCCTCCGGGACATTGCTAATGATGAGCAGTTCTTC.

The rearrangement uses TRBV19 and TRBJ1-1; 9 bases are a match to TRBD1. The CDR3 sequence is 13 residues long. CDR1 is LNHDA and CDR2 is SQIVND in the germline V gene (reference sequence). Unmatched junction bases numbered 10, after V lost 7 bases and J lost 10 bases. The CDR3 reads CASTETGGALAFF. The CDR3 DNA is TGTGCCAGTACCGAGACAGGGGGAGCTTTAGCTTTCTTT.

This chain's CDR3 is CASSVGGGMDAEAFF. In nucleotides, the CDR3 is TGTGCCAGCAGCGTAGGAGGAGGGATGGACGCTGAAGCTTTCTTT. The chain has TRBV9 and TRBJ1-1, with unresolved D. This CDR3 is 15 amino acids long. Between the trimmed V and J ends, which lost 0 bases and 6 bases, there was a span of 15 bases. The germline V gene has CDR1 SGDLS and CDR2 YYNGEE.

This clone was found once. The chain couples TRBV28 to TRBJ1-1; the D gene is possibly TRBD1 (5 bases). CDR1 is MDHEN and CDR2 is SYDVKM in the germline V gene. The V end lost 2 bases, the J end lost 3 bases, and 22 bases lay between the germline ends. The CDR3 covers 18 residues. Here the CDR3 DNA reads TGTGCCAGCAGTTTAGGGCGGTCCTCAGGGTTTAGGCACACTGAAGCTTTCTTT. Translation: CASSLGRSSGFRHTEAFF.

The chain couples TRBV2 to TRBJ2-7, with D possibly being TRBD1 (7 bases). The CDR3 loop spans 15 amino acids. V shed 0 bases and J shed 9 bases, with 18 bases lying between them. Looked up from germline, CDR1 is SNHLY and CDR2 is FYNNEI. CDR3 protein: CASSEAGNRGGRQYF. The CDR3 DNA reads as TGTGCCAGCAGTGAAGCAGGAAACAGGGGAGGAAGGCAGTACTTC.

The chain is built from TRBV3-1 (or the pseudogene TRBV3-2) and TRBJ2-7; D may be TRBD2 (5 bases). The CDR3 is 14 residues long. Germline V lookup: CDR1 LGHDT, CDR2 YNNKEL (reference sequence). V was shortened by 6 bases and J by 0 bases, with 12 bases between the two germline ends. CDR3 amino acids: CASRDSSISYEQYF. Written as DNA, the CDR3 is TGTGCCAGCAGGGACTCCTCAATCTCCTACGAGCAGTACTTC.

J is TRBJ1-4 and V is TRBV19; D is unresolved. V gave up 3 bases and J gave up 0 bases, with 5 bases separating them. The CDR3 has 14 amino acids. From germline, CDR1 is LNHDA and CDR2 SQIVND (reference sequence). CDR3 amino acids: CASSITTTNEKLFF. CDR3 sequence (DNA): TGTGCCAGTAGTATCACTACAACTAATGAAAAACTGTTTTTT.

The genes are TRBV27 and TRBJ2-7; tentatively, D is TRBD2 (6 bases). The CDR3 totals 17 residues. The V end lost 2 bases, the J end lost 0 bases, and 17 bases lay between the germline ends. Germline CDR1 MNHEY, CDR2 SMNVEV (reference sequence). The CDR3 DNA sequence: TGTGCCAGCAGTTTAAATGTTATTACGGGGGTCTCCTACGAGCAGTACTTC. It encodes CASSLNVITGVSYEQYF.

V is TRBV9 and J is TRBJ1-3; no definite D call. Germline loops: CDR1 SGDLS, CDR2 YYNGEE. The CDR3 runs to 17 residues. V lost 4 bases, J lost 4 bases, and 21 bases lay in between. CDR3 protein: CASSPRVREALGNTIYF. DNA for the CDR3: TGTGCCAGCAGCCCTCGCGTTAGGGAGGCTTTGGGAAACACCATATATTTT. Filled out from reference TRBV9 and TRBJ1-3, the complete variable domain reads DSGVTQTPKHLITATGQRVTLRCSPRSGDLSVYWYQQSLDQGLQFLIQYYNGEERAKGNILERFSAQQFPDLHSELNLSSLELGDSALYFCASSPRVREALGNTIYFGEGSWLTVV.

J is TRBJ2-7 and V is TRBV29-1; TRBD1 agrees at 8 bases. CDR1 and CDR2 from the germline V gene are SQVTM and ANQGSEA. The trim removed 4 bases at V and 4 bases at J, leaving 12 bases unmatched. This CDR3 has 15 amino acids. DNA for the CDR3: TGCAGCGTTGCATCCGGACAGGGCAGGCTTTACGAGCAGTACTTC. It encodes CSVASGQGRLYEQYF.

This chain joins TRBV24-1 and TRBJ2-3; tentative D call: TRBD2 (5 bases). CDR1 and CDR2 from the germline V gene are KGHDR and SFDVKD. V was trimmed by 7 bases and J by 5 bases, leaving 6 bases between them. This CDR3 contains 11 residues. The chain's CDR3 is CATRREDTQYF. The CDR3 DNA is TGTGCCACCAGACGGGAAGATACGCAGTATTTT.